The subject of this entry is one TCR beta chain. This entry belongs to a study of blood T cell repertoires in COVID-19. Whole-study context: The samples span acute and convalescent COVID-19 from the United States, Italy and Spain. T cells, B-cell-depleted T cells, or PBMCs provided the cDNA or gDNA that served as material.

Per the study methods: Amplification from reference gene primers served as the basis for estimated nucleated cell counts. Generated by immunoSEQ multiplex PCR, the TCRdb table keeps only in-frame clones and is missing some. V, J and clone size are those of that table, while D and trimming were read from the DNA. The sample shows 150,000 to 200,000 clones, about 88% of them seen only once. The V segment lost 1 base and the J segment 2 bases; nucleotides outside the gene matches: 7. CDR3 size: 17 residues. The V gene's germline CDR1 is KGHSH and CDR2 LQKENI. Sequencing used peripheral blood. The chain employs TRBV18 and TRBJ2-4, with 8 bases lining up with TRBD2. This clonotype was sampled from a woman older than 75 in a cohort sampled during active or convalescent COVID-19. CDR3 coding DNA: TGTGCCAGCTCACCACTAGAGGCGGGAGGAACCAAAAACATTCAGTACTTC. The encoded protein is CASSPLEAGGTKNIQYF.